This TCR beta chain originates from a study of chemoradiotherapy in HPV16-positive cancers. The overall study: Candidate HPV-specific clones and shared TCR motifs came from a couple of HPV16-positive patients. The study, taken as a whole, reports: Functional assays defining HPV-specific T cells used only two HPV16-positive patients. Candidate HPV-specific clones and E7-related TCR motifs grew in tumor during treatment. Better recurrence-free survival went with HPV-responsive T-cell expansion in HPV16-positive patients.

The V and J ends lost 5 bases and 4 bases, in that order; junction bases with no gene match: 6. The CDR3 length is 15 residues. Germline values: CDR1 MNHEY, CDR2 SMNVEV (reference sequence). Details on this clone: Its antigen is unidentified.

Sequencing was performed with immunoSEQ multiplex PCR; in TCRdb, only in-frame clones are kept and a portion is missing. The sample lists approximately 13,000 clones; around 85% were seen once. The V gene is TRBV27, the J gene TRBJ1-5; 9 bases map to TRBD1. This clonotype was sampled from a human donor with HPV-associated anogenital cancer. Sample: blood, taken from a patient who underwent chemoradiotherapy. The CDR3, as DNA: TGTGCCAGCAGTGCACCGGGACAGGGTAATCAGCCCCAGCATTTT. It translates to CASSAPGQGNQPQHF.